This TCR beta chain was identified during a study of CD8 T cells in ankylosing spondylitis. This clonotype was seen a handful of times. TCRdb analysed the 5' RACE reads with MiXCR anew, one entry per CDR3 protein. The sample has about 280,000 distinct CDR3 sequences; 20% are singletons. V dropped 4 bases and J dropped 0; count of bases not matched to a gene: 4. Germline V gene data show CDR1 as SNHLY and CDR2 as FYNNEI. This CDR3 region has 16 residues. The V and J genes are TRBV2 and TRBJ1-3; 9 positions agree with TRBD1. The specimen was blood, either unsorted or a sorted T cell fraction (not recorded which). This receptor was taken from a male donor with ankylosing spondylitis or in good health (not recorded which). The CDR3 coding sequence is TGTGCCAGCAGTGGTGGGACAGGGCGCTCTGGAAACACCATATATTTT. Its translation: CASSGGTGRSGNTIYF.